Each of the 27 T cell receptor beta chains below was sequenced from the same sample in a study of cytomegalovirus exposure and HLA in healthy donors. PCR was performed using 60 Vbeta and 13 Jbeta primers. Generated by immunoSEQ multiplex PCR, the TCRdb table keeps only in-frame clones and is missing some. This repertoire shows roughly 120,000 clones, 80% found once; its top ten account for roughly 2.4%. Sequencing input: PBMCs. The receptor set was obtained from a young man in good health and CMV-seronegative.

The gene calls are TRBV25-1 and TRBJ1-2, with D hard to call. Germline V gene sequence: CDR1 MGHDK, CDR2 SYGVNS. The CDR3 covers 12 residues. V was shortened by 3 bases and J by 3 bases, with 5 bases between the two germline ends. CDR3 sequence reads: CASSELDYGYTF. In DNA form, the CDR3 reads TGTGCCAGCAGTGAGTTAGACTATGGCTACACCTTC.

The V and J genes are TRBV7-3 and TRBJ1-1; 9 bases are shared with TRBD1. V shed 5 bases, J shed 3 bases, and the junction held 7 bases outside the gene matches. The CDR3 contains 15 residues. Germline lookup yields CDR1 SGHTA and CDR2 FQGTGA. As DNA, the CDR3 is TGTGCCAGCAGCGCCGAACAGGGGGCGTACACTGAAGCTTTCTTT. As protein: CASSAEQGAYTEAFF.

The chain recombines TRBV19 with TRBJ2-3; D may be TRBD2 (6 bases). Trimming shortened V by 1 base and J by 4 bases, and 15 bases separated the two germline ends. CDR3 size: 16 residues. Germline values: CDR1 LNHDA, CDR2 SQIVND (reference sequence). The CDR3 is CASSIGSGVGADTQYF. DNA of the CDR3: TGTGCCAGTAGTATAGGTTCGGGAGTAGGGGCAGATACGCAGTATTTT.

This clone was recorded a few times. The chain uses TRBV2 and TRBJ2-7; 7 bases line up with TRBD2. V dropped 8 bases and J dropped 0; count of bases not matched to a gene: 7. The CDR3 sequence is 14 residues long. The germline V gene has CDR1 SNHLY and CDR2 FYNNEI. CDR3 in amino acids: CASSSGASSYEQYF. The DNA for the CDR3 is TGTGCCAGCTCTAGCGGAGCAAGCTCCTACGAGCAGTACTTC.

V is TRBV5-1 and J is TRBJ2-2, with a tentative D call TRBD2 (5 bases). Germline V CDR1 and CDR2: SGHRS, YFSETQ. The CDR3 consists of 14 residues. V was cut by 1 base and J by 7 bases, with 11 bases left in between. The CDR3 DNA follows: TGCGCCAGCAGCTTGCAAGGAGGAGACGGGGAGCTGTTTTTT. This sequence encodes CASSLQGGDGELFF.

This clone was detected a few times. The chain is built from TRBV28 and TRBJ2-5; weak D call: TRBD1 (6 bases). Trimming pared 1 base from V and 5 bases from J, leaving 14 bases between. Germline V gene data show CDR1 as MDHEN and CDR2 as SYDVKM. The CDR3 spans 15 residues. The CDR3 sequence is CASSLYRDRWETQYF. For the CDR3, the DNA is TGTGCCAGCAGTTTATACAGGGATCGCTGGGAGACCCAGTACTTC.

The V and J genes are TRBV5-1 and TRBJ2-1; 9 bases line up with TRBD1. This CDR3 comprises 16 residues. The V gene end was trimmed by 3 bases and the J gene end by 7 bases; junction bases not matched to a gene: 11. Germline CDR1 reads SGHRS; CDR2 reads YFSETQ. CDR3 amino acids: CASSSDRGGSWNEQFF. DNA for the CDR3: TGCGCCAGCAGCTCGGACAGGGGAGGCTCATGGAATGAGCAGTTCTTC.

This sequence joins TRBV11-2 and TRBJ2-5; TRBD1 matches 9 bases. CDR3 size: 15 residues. The germline CDR1 and CDR2 sequences are SGHAT and FQNNGV. V dropped 5 bases and J dropped 4; count of bases not matched to a gene: 8. As DNA, the CDR3 is TGTGCCAGCAGCACGAACAGGGGGCGGGGAGAGACCCAGTACTTC. Translation gives CASSTNRGRGETQYF.

The rearrangement joins TRBV11-2 to TRBJ2-1, with 13 bases that match TRBD2. There are 15 residues in the CDR3. J gave up 7 bases and V 4 bases, and 4 bases lay outside the gene matches. Germline V CDR1 and CDR2: SGHAT, FQNNGV. The CDR3 coding sequence is TGTGCCAGCAGCTCCGCACTAGCGGGAGGGAATGAGCAGTTCTTC. It encodes CASSSALAGGNEQFF.

The chain has TRBV15 and TRBJ1-1; D not certain. The CDR3 spans 16 residues. Trimming pared 0 bases from V and 1 base from J, leaving 12 bases between. Germline CDR1 LNHNV, CDR2 YYDKDF (reference sequence). The CDR3 reads CATSRDLVRGNTEAFF. In DNA form, the CDR3 reads TGTGCCACCAGCAGAGATTTGGTCAGAGGGAACACTGAAGCTTTCTTT.

This CDR3 reads CASSPFPSGGNTGELFF. In nucleotides, the CDR3 is TGTGCCAGCAGCCCTTTTCCTAGCGGAGGGAACACCGGGGAGCTGTTTTTT. The rearrangement links TRBV7-6 to TRBJ2-2, with TRBD2 identical over 7 bases. Unmatched junction bases numbered 10, after V lost 5 bases and J lost 1 base. The CDR3 consists of 17 residues. Germline V lookup: CDR1 SGHVS, CDR2 FNYEAQ.

The chain is built from TRBV2 and TRBJ1-1, with D maybe TRBD1 (6 bases). The germline gives CDR1 SNHLY, CDR2 FYNNEI. V shed 8 bases and J shed 0 bases, with 7 bases lying between them. This CDR3 comprises 12 residues. The CDR3 sequence: CASGQMNTEAFF. CDR3 nucleotide sequence: TGTGCCAGCGGACAGATGAACACTGAAGCTTTCTTT.

This chain joins TRBV21-1 and TRBJ2-4; the table calls TRBD2, which could not be checked here. TRBV21-1 is classified as a pseudogene. The CDR3 totals 16 residues. This CDR3 is CASSKFPGLAKNIQYF. The CDR3 region has the DNA TGTGCCAGCAGCAAATTTCCGGGACTAGCCAAAAACATTCAGTACTTC.

J is TRBJ1-1 and V is TRBV28, with D possibly being TRBD1 (6 bases). There are 13 residues in the CDR3. V lost 10 bases, J lost 4 bases, and 16 bases lay in between. The germline gives CDR1 MDHEN, CDR2 SYDVKM. CDR3 DNA: TGTGCCACCTCACCCGGGACAATCACTGAAGCTTTCTTT. It yields the protein CATSPGTITEAFF.

J is TRBJ2-7 and V is TRBV7-2; 8 bases map to TRBD1. The trim removed 5 bases at V and 8 bases at J, leaving 14 bases unmatched. The CDR3 is 15 residues long. Germline V lookup: CDR1 SGHTA, CDR2 FQGNSA. CDR3 loop: CASSPTRDRILQQYF. The CDR3 coding sequence is TGTGCCAGCAGCCCGACCCGGGACAGGATTCTACAGCAGTACTTC.

The rearrangement joins TRBV7-9 to TRBJ2-7, with 7 bases identical to TRBD2. Germline V gene lookup returns CDR1 SEHNR and CDR2 FQNEAQ (reference sequence). This CDR3 region has 15 residues. The V and J ends lost 3 bases and 7 bases, in that order; junction bases with no gene match: 12. The CDR3 DNA follows: TGTGCCAGCAGCTTCGGGGGAGGGAGTGGGGGGGAGCAGTACTTC. It yields the protein CASSFGGGSGGEQYF.

V is TRBV7-9 and J is TRBJ2-2, with D perhaps TRBD1 (6 bases). The length of the CDR3 is 17 residues. The germline V and J ends were trimmed by 5 bases and 0 bases, with 16 bases remaining between them. Germline V CDR1 and CDR2: SEHNR, FQNEAQ (reference sequence). CDR3 sequence reads: CASSLPTGLTNTGELFF. The CDR3 DNA reads as TGTGCCAGCAGCCTGCCGACAGGTCTAACGAACACCGGGGAGCTGTTTTTT.

As DNA, the CDR3 is TGTGCCATCGTTTCGGACACGAGCTCTGGAAACACCATATATTTT. It codes for CAIVSDTSSGNTIYF. The rearrangement joins TRBV6-1 to TRBJ1-3; D possibly corresponds to TRBD1 (5 bases). The CDR3 has 15 residues. Trimming removed 10 bases at V and 0 bases at J, with 16 bases between. Looked up from germline, CDR1 is MNHNS and CDR2 is SASEGT.

The rearrangement uses TRBV7-8 and TRBJ2-7; TRBD2 is a possible D gene (7 bases). Germline loops: CDR1 SGHVS, CDR2 FQNEAQ. V was cut by 0 bases and J by 9 bases, with 12 bases left in between. CDR3 length: 13 amino acids. As DNA, the CDR3 is TGTGCCAGCAGCTTAGCGGCGGGGGCAGGGCAGTACTTC. Its translation is CASSLAAGAGQYF.

The rearrangement joins TRBV2 to TRBJ2-2; the match to TRBD1 covers 8 bases. The ends lost 6 bases at V and 6 bases at J; junction bases unmatched: 6. The CDR3 extends over 14 amino acids. Germline V gives CDR1 SNHLY, CDR2 FYNNEI. The CDR3 loop is CASRDRVLSGELFF. In nucleotides, the CDR3 is TGTGCCAGCAGGGACAGGGTGTTGTCCGGGGAGCTGTTTTTT.

The chain combines TRBV27 with TRBJ2-2; D gene unclear. Deletions cut 6 bases from V and 1 base from J, with 9 bases between. CDR3 length: 14 residues. In germline, CDR1 is MNHEY, CDR2 SMNVEV (reference sequence). The CDR3 nucleotides are TGTGCCAGCAGGCGAACTTGGAACACCGGGGAGCTGTTTTTT. It specifies CASRRTWNTGELFF.

The V call is TRBV19, the J call TRBJ2-5, with 9 positions matching TRBD1. Losses at the gene ends were 4 bases for V and 7 bases for J; bases not matched to a gene: 7. The CDR3 is 14 amino acids. Germline CDR1 LNHDA, CDR2 SQIVND (reference sequence). CDR3 amino acids: CASSKGQGLRTQYF. As DNA, the CDR3 is TGTGCCAGTAGTAAAGGACAGGGGCTGAGGACCCAGTACTTC.

The rearrangement joins TRBV18 to TRBJ2-7; 8 bases map to TRBD1. The junction had 10 bases not matched to a gene; V was cut back by 2 bases and J by 7 bases. CDR3 length: 15 amino acids. Looked up from germline, CDR1 is KGHSH and CDR2 is LQKENI. CDR3 loop: CASSPTGGWRGEQYF. In DNA, the CDR3 is TGTGCCAGCTCACCAACAGGGGGATGGAGGGGGGAGCAGTACTTC.

V usage is TRBV13 and J usage is TRBJ2-7; a weak D match, TRBD2 (6 bases). V was pared by 1 base and J by 4 bases, with 20 bases between. Germline values: CDR1 PRHDT, CDR2 FYEKMQ (reference sequence). CDR3 size: 17 residues. Here the CDR3 DNA reads TGTGCCAGCAGCTTAGCGGTGGTAATGGGGAGGTCTTACGAGCAGTACTTC. Translating gives CASSLAVVMGRSYEQYF.

This clone has only one observation. The chain employs TRBV19 and TRBJ1-1; TRBD1 aligns across 8 bases. V was pared by 2 bases and J by 5 bases, with 4 bases of the junction left unmatched. The length of the CDR3 is 14 residues. Looked up from germline, CDR1 is LNHDA and CDR2 is SQIVND (reference sequence). The CDR3 spells CASSIWTGRTEAFF. CDR3 in DNA: TGTGCCAGTAGTATATGGACAGGGAGAACTGAAGCTTTCTTT.

The chain employs TRBV5-1 and TRBJ2-6; D is possibly TRBD1 (7 bases). From germline, CDR1 is SGHRS and CDR2 YFSETQ. This CDR3 is built from 17 residues. V gave up 3 bases and J gave up 0 bases, with 13 bases separating them. CDR3 DNA: TGCGCCAGCAGCTCGCGGCGGGACAGCTCTGGGGCCAACGTCCTGACTTTC. Its protein product is CASSSRRDSSGANVLTF.

The V and J genes are TRBV10-3 and TRBJ1-1; D unclear. V lost 0 bases to trimming and J lost 3 bases, with 11 bases between them. Germline values: CDR1 ENHRY, CDR2 SYGVKD. The CDR3 totals 15 residues. The CDR3, as DNA: TGTGCCATCAGTGAGTCGATGTACGGGTACACTGAAGCTTTCTTT. Protein sequence: CAISESMYGYTEAFF.